This TCR beta chain was profiled in a study of blood T cell repertoires in COVID-19. In germline, CDR1 is SGHRS, CDR2 YFSETQ. This CDR3 contains 13 residues. The trim removed 4 bases at V and 7 bases at J, leaving 7 bases unmatched. Assay used: immunoSEQ multiplex PCR; TCRdb lists only in-frame clones, some missing. The data contain about 150,000 clones, approximately 90% of them singletons. This clone showed up just once. Sample: PBMCs or T cells enriched from blood (not recorded which). The TCR originated in a woman aged 45 to 65 who had recovered from COVID-19. This chain uses TRBV5-1 with TRBJ2-7; 8 nucleotides line up with TRBD1. The CDR3 spells CASSLDRAREQYF. The CDR3 coding sequence is TGCGCCAGCAGCCTGGACAGGGCTAGGGAGCAGTACTTC.